The 9 T cell receptor beta chains below all came from one sample that was sequenced in a study of cytomegalovirus exposure and HLA in healthy donors. PCR used 60 Vbeta primers and 13 Jbeta primers. The table came from immunoSEQ multiplex PCR; TCRdb's copy has only in-frame clones and leaves some out. This table holds 150,000 to 200,000 clones. Sequenced sample: PBMCs. The receptors stem from a woman younger than 30 in good health and CMV-seropositive.

The rearrangement joins TRBV10-3 to TRBJ1-2; D might be TRBD1 (5 bases). V was cut by 2 bases and J by 5 bases, with 12 bases left in between. CDR1 is ENHRY and CDR2 is SYGVKD in the germline V gene. The CDR3 extends over 14 amino acids. CDR3 residues: CAISEVTGNYGYTF. The CDR3 DNA is TGTGCCATCAGTGAGGTAACAGGAAATTATGGCTACACCTTC.

The chain links TRBV2 to TRBJ1-4; 8 bases align to TRBD1. CDR1 is SNHLY, CDR2 FYNNEI, per germline. There are 14 residues in the CDR3. V shed 5 bases, J shed 7 bases, and the junction held 6 bases outside the gene matches. The CDR3 nucleotides are TGTGCCAGCAGTCCTCAGGGGGCAGGTGAAAAACTGTTTTTT. Residues: CASSPQGAGEKLFF.

The rearrangement links TRBV13 to TRBJ1-2, with 12 nucleotides matching TRBD1. The germline gives CDR1 PRHDT, CDR2 FYEKMQ (reference sequence). J was trimmed by 7 bases and V by 1 base; bases with no gene match: 4. This CDR3 is 15 amino acids long. CDR3 sequence (DNA): TGTGCCAGCAGCTTAGTTGGGACAGGGGGCCCTGGCTACACCTTC. Translated, it gives CASSLVGTGGPGYTF.

The chain joins TRBV5-1 to TRBJ2-1; no reliable D call. V lost 4 bases, J lost 3 bases, and 14 bases lay in between. The CDR3 contains 15 residues. Germline CDR1 and CDR2: SGHRS and YFSETQ. The CDR3 coding sequence is TGCGCCAGCAGCCCGACCGACAAAAGCTACAATGAGCAGTTCTTC. Amino acids: CASSPTDKSYNEQFF.

V and J are TRBV29-1 and TRBJ2-3; D is undetermined. Germline lookup yields CDR1 SQVTM and CDR2 ANQGSEA. The CDR3 runs to 12 residues. Trimming cost V 0 bases and J 6 bases, with 7 bases left between them. In DNA form, the CDR3 reads TGCAGCGTTGAAGAGGCTAGGGATACGCAGTATTTT. Translated, it gives CSVEEARDTQYF.

The CDR3: CAWSIKGQGAAQPQHF. The CDR3 DNA is TGTGCCTGGAGTATCAAGGGACAGGGGGCGGCACAGCCCCAGCATTTT. V and J are TRBV30 and TRBJ1-5; 12 bases are shared with TRBD1. Per the germline V gene, CDR1 is GTSNPN and CDR2 is SVGIG (reference sequence). The CDR3 contains 16 residues. The trim removed 2 bases at V and 7 bases at J, leaving 9 bases unmatched.

This chain joins TRBV6-4 and TRBJ2-7, with 9 bases that match TRBD2. The V and J ends lost 9 bases and 5 bases, in that order; junction bases with no gene match: 17. CDR3 length: 16 amino acids. The V gene's germline CDR1 is MRHNA and CDR2 SNTAGT. The CDR3 DNA follows: TGTGCCAGAGAATTTCCCGAGCGGGAGGAGGAGGACGAGCAGTACTTC. As protein: CAREFPEREEEDEQYF.

The chain has TRBV19 and TRBJ1-2; 9 bases map to TRBD1. CDR1 and CDR2 from the germline V gene are LNHDA and SQIVND (reference sequence). The CDR3 is made up of 17 amino acids. Losses at the gene ends were 7 bases for V and 1 base for J; bases not matched to a gene: 13. In DNA, the CDR3 is TGTGCCAGTACCCCCCAGGACAGGGGCTCGTTTAACTATGGCTACACCTTC. This translates into CASTPQDRGSFNYGYTF.

The rearrangement uses TRBV7-9 and TRBJ2-3, with a tentative D call TRBD2 (6 bases). Germline values: CDR1 SEHNR, CDR2 FQNEAQ (reference sequence). Trimming left V 4 bases short and J 1 base short, with 15 bases between. The CDR3 has 16 residues. As DNA, the CDR3 is TGTGCCAGCAGCTCCCCTCCCGGGACTCGCACAGATACGCAGTATTTT. Its translation: CASSSPPGTRTDTQYF.